This TCR beta chain was captured in a study of T-cell reconstitution after alpha-beta-depleted transplantation in children. Overall study results and limits: Certain patients had high TCRbeta diversity at day 60, and it came from recipient T cells and thymic progenitors that survived. The origin of alpha-beta T cells about two months after transplant was reportedly several hundred expanded graft clones.

This clonotype was picked up a small number of times. The antigen is not known. Germline V gives CDR1 SGHRS, CDR2 YFSETQ. V lost 3 bases and J lost 5, with 12 bases in between. The CDR3 covers 14 residues. Unique molecular identifiers were built into the TCRbeta library. One entry per CDR3 protein results from TCRdb running MiXCR on the PCR reads. The data contain hundreds of thousands of distinct CDR3 sequences, around 13% of them singletons. The sequence was collected from a girl aged 2-15 years with congenital amegakaryocytic thrombocytopenia, due to receive a stem cell transplant. This sequence joins TRBV5-1 and TRBJ2-1; D uncertain. The sequences come from PBMCs, collected before TCRalphabeta/CD19-depleted stem cell transplant. The CDR3 coding sequence is TGCGCCAGCAGCTCCCGGACCTTGGACAATGAGCAGTTCTTC. Its translation: CASSSRTLDNEQFF.